This TCR beta chain was captured by sequencing in a study of regulatory T cells in long-lasting Graves disease. For TCR beta, libraries came from iRepertoire HTBI primers and Arm-PCR of CDR3 regions. TCRdb re-derived calls from the multiplex PCR reads in MiXCR, one entry per CDR3 protein. The repertoire holds under 800,000 distinct CDR3 sequences, with roughly 15% as singletons. With 3 bases clipped from V and 0 bases from J, the junction kept 4 bases outside the gene matches. The length of the CDR3 is 16 residues. Per germline, CDR1 DFQATT and CDR2 SNEGSKA (reference sequence). The time point was: newly diagnosed GD, antithyroid drugs for less than 3 months. RNA from PBMCs was the source of the TCR library. There are many counts of this clonotype. The antigen is undetermined. Study-wide points: When disease was persistent, TRBV28, TRBJ1-2 and TRBJ2-5 were the favored segments.

This same sample was also taken into another study, of T cells in Graves' hyperthyroidism and ophthalmopathy. That investigation notes: Diagnosis of hyperthyroidism was new in patients aged 18 to 65, and its duration was under 2 months. Each diagnosis drew on symptoms, thyroxine, TRAb, thyroid ultrasound and orbital computed tomography findings.

The receptor comes from a woman in her twenties or thirties with Graves disease. The specimen comprised peripheral blood mononuclear cells (PBMCs), sampled at new diagnosis, from a patient treated with antithyroid drugs. V and J are TRBV20-1 and TRBJ2-3; 12 nucleotides match TRBD2. The CDR3 reads CSASPLAGGSTDTQYF. CDR3 coding DNA: TGCAGTGCTAGTCCGCTAGCGGGAGGGAGCACAGATACGCAGTATTTT.